These 19 T cell receptor beta chains originate from one sample sequenced in a study of blood T cell repertoires in COVID-19. Repertoires were generated with immunoSEQ multiplex PCR, while TCRdb's copy carries only in-frame clones and drops some. The sample shows approximately 60,000 clones, roughly 85% of them seen only once. The sample taken for sequencing was peripheral blood. These receptors were obtained from a human donor in a cohort sampled during active COVID-19.

The rearrangement links TRBV6-5 to TRBJ1-3, with D perhaps matching TRBD1 (6 bases). The V end lost 0 bases, the J end lost 2 bases, and 8 bases lay between the germline ends. The germline gives CDR1 MNHEY, CDR2 SVGAGI. CDR3 length: 15 residues. The CDR3 DNA is TGTGCCAGCAGTTACTCAGGGGGAACTGGAAACACCATATATTTT. Its translation is CASSYSGGTGNTIYF.

J is TRBJ2-2 and V is TRBV24-1, with 11 bases matching TRBD1. J lost 3 bases, V lost 3 bases, and 2 bases had no gene match. This CDR3 has 16 residues. Per the germline V gene, CDR1 is KGHDR and CDR2 is SFDVKD. The CDR3 loop reads CATSDQDRGHTGELFF. In DNA form, the CDR3 reads TGTGCCACCAGTGATCAGGACAGGGGGCACACCGGGGAGCTGTTTTTT.

The rearrangement links TRBV6-4 to TRBJ2-3; no clear D gene. V was cut by 6 bases and J by 5 bases, with 12 bases left in between. This CDR3 region has 13 residues. Germline lookup yields CDR1 MRHNA and CDR2 SNTAGT. The CDR3 bases are TGTGCCAGCAGGGGTCTAGGAGAAGATACGCAGTATTTT. It translates to CASRGLGEDTQYF.

The CDR3 DNA reads TGTGCCAGCAGCTTAGAGGGGACGTCCTCTTGGGGGGGAAACATTCAGTACTTC. Its protein product is CASSLEGTSSWGGNIQYF. The chain recombines TRBV7-2 with TRBJ2-4, with 7 bases identical to TRBD2. CDR1 and CDR2 (germline): SGHTA, FQGNSA. The CDR3 is made up of 18 amino acids. The junction had 15 bases not matched to a gene; V was cut back by 1 base and J by 6 bases.

J is TRBJ1-1 and V is TRBV12-5; D possibly corresponds to TRBD1 (6 bases). V lost 4 bases to trimming and J lost 6 bases, with 12 bases between them. The CDR3 extends over 13 amino acids. CDR1 and CDR2 (germline): LGHNT, FRNRAP. The CDR3 DNA reads as TGTGCTAGTGGTTCCAACAGGGACCCTGAAGCTTTCTTT. Its translation: CASGSNRDPEAFF.

The V call is TRBV7-8, the J call TRBJ1-2, with 8 bases lining up with TRBD1. V shed 5 bases and J 1 base; nucleotides not matched to a gene: 6. The V gene's germline CDR1 is SGHVS and CDR2 FQNEAQ. CDR3 length: 15 residues. The CDR3 spells CASSLRQGNNYGYTF. CDR3 sequence (DNA): TGTGCCAGCAGCCTACGACAGGGGAATAACTATGGCTACACCTTC.

The chain joins TRBV6-5 to TRBJ1-5; 8 nucleotides align to TRBD1. Per the germline V gene, CDR1 is MNHEY and CDR2 is SVGAGI. Trimming cost V 5 bases and J 4 bases; bases outside gene matches: 7. The CDR3 contains 15 residues. The CDR3 here is CASSPDRVGNQPQHF. CDR3 nucleotides: TGTGCCAGCAGTCCGGACAGGGTCGGGAATCAGCCCCAGCATTTT.

The rearrangement uses TRBV9 and TRBJ2-7, with 10 bases that match TRBD1. V lost 3 bases, J lost 0 bases, and 3 bases stayed unmatched. Germline V gives CDR1 SGDLS, CDR2 YYNGEE. This CDR3 spans 15 amino acids. The CDR3 region is CASSEGTGASYEQYF. The CDR3 nucleotides read TGTGCCAGCAGCGAGGGGACAGGGGCCTCCTACGAGCAGTACTTC.

The CDR3 protein is CASSLKRMVRGYTF. CDR3 in DNA: TGTGCCAGCAGCCTTAAACGTATGGTGCGGGGCTACACCTTC. The rearrangement joins TRBV5-8 to TRBJ1-2, with unresolved D. The CDR3 is made up of 14 amino acids. V was shortened by 4 bases and J by 8 bases, with 18 bases between the two germline ends. From germline, CDR1 is SGHTS and CDR2 YDEGEE.

The chain links TRBV13 to TRBJ2-7; D unresolved. V was clipped by 3 bases and J by 6 bases, with 9 bases between them. This CDR3 has 12 amino acids. Germline V gene data show CDR1 as PRHDT and CDR2 as FYEKMQ (reference sequence). CDR3: CASSFRVAEQYF. In nucleotides, the CDR3 is TGTGCCAGCAGCTTTCGCGTTGCCGAGCAGTACTTC.

The chain recombines TRBV6-1 with TRBJ2-7; D perhaps matches TRBD1 (5 bases). The germline gives CDR1 MNHNS, CDR2 SASEGT. Between the trimmed V and J ends, which lost 2 bases and 3 bases, there was a span of 5 bases. This CDR3 has 12 residues. CDR3 in amino acids: CASSERGYEQYF. The CDR3 bases are TGTGCCAGCAGTGAAAGGGGCTACGAGCAGTACTTC.

The rearrangement joins TRBV6-5 to TRBJ1-6, with D uncertain. Trimming shortened V by 8 bases and J by 7 bases, and 6 bases separated the two germline ends. The CDR3 is made up of 11 amino acids. The germline gives CDR1 MNHEY, CDR2 SVGAGI. The CDR3 sequence is CASGPNSPLHF. The CDR3 DNA sequence: TGTGCCAGCGGCCCCAATTCACCCCTCCACTTT.

This clone has a single count. The rearrangement uses TRBV5-4 and TRBJ1-2; D remains ambiguous. Germline CDR1 reads SGHNT; CDR2 reads YYREEE (reference sequence). The CDR3 is made up of 14 amino acids. V was trimmed by 4 bases and J by 4 bases, leaving 14 bases between them. CDR3 sequence reads: CASSGGRGSYGYTF. CDR3 bases: TGTGCCAGCAGCGGAGGGCGGGGAAGCTATGGCTACACCTTC.

The chain's CDR3 is CAPGSYNSPLHF. CDR3 sequence (DNA): TGTGCCCCAGGCTCCTATAATTCACCCCTCCACTTT. The chain couples TRBV30 to TRBJ1-6, with D uncertain. V gave up 8 bases and J gave up 0 bases, with 5 bases separating them. Germline assignment: CDR1 GTSNPN and CDR2 SVGIG (reference sequence). The CDR3 consists of 12 residues.

This clone was observed a single time. This chain connects TRBV19 to TRBJ2-5; 7 nucleotides match TRBD1. The V segment lost 5 bases and the J segment 2 bases; nucleotides outside the gene matches: 2. The germline gives CDR1 LNHDA, CDR2 SQIVND (reference sequence). The CDR3 has 13 residues. CDR3 sequence (DNA): TGTGCCAGTAGTTCACAGGGGCAAGAGACCCAGTACTTC. Amino acid sequence: CASSSQGQETQYF.

The chain joins TRBV7-9 to TRBJ2-2; D unresolved. This CDR3 is 13 amino acids long. Trimming cost V 1 base and J 5 bases, with 5 bases left between them. From germline, CDR1 is SEHNR and CDR2 FQNEAQ (reference sequence). In DNA form, the CDR3 reads TGTGCCAGCAGCTTAGGAGGTACCGGGGAGCTGTTTTTT. Translating gives CASSLGGTGELFF.

The chain couples TRBV4-3 to TRBJ2-3, with D unresolved. The CDR3 spans 15 residues. V was pared by 2 bases and J by 2 bases, with 11 bases between. CDR1 is LGHNA and CDR2 is YSLEER in the germline V gene. The CDR3 sequence: CASSQTLAVTDTQYF. Here the CDR3 DNA reads TGCGCCAGCAGCCAAACCTTGGCCGTCACAGATACGCAGTATTTT.

This clone was seen a handful of times. The rearrangement links TRBV7-9 to TRBJ1-5; no clear D gene. Germline V gives CDR1 SEHNR, CDR2 FQNEAQ (reference sequence). The CDR3 is 15 amino acids. V lost 1 base, J lost 1 base, and 8 bases lay in between. CDR3 in DNA: TGTGCCAGCAGCTTAGATACGGGAAGCAATCAGCCCCAGCATTTT. Translated, it gives CASSLDTGSNQPQHF.

J is TRBJ2-3 and V is TRBV2; 13 positions match TRBD2. The germline gives CDR1 SNHLY, CDR2 FYNNEI. The J segment lost 3 bases and the V segment lost 4 bases, leaving 1 base of the junction unmatched. The CDR3 consists of 15 residues. This chain's CDR3 is CASSGTSGGTDTQYF. The CDR3 bases are TGTGCCAGCAGTGGGACTAGCGGGGGAACAGATACGCAGTATTTT.